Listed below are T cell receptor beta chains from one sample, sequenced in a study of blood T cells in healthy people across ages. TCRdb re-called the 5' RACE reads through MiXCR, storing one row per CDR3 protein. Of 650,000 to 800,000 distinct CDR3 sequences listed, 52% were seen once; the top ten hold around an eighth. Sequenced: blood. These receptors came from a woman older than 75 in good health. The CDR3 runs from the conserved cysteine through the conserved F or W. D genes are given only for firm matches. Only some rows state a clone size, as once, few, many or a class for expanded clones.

DNA: TGTGCCAGCAGGGGGAGGCGGAGGAACTACGAGCAGTACTTC
CDR3: CASRGRRRNYEQYF
J: TRBJ2-7
D: NA
size: NA
length: 14
V: TRBV12-3/TRBV12-4

DNA: TGCGCCAGCAGAGGACATTTATTAGGCTACAATGAGCAGTTCTTC
CDR3: CASRGHLLGYNEQFF
J: TRBJ2-1
D: NA
size: NA
length: 15
V: TRBV4-1

DNA: TGTGCCAGCAGTTCAATACAGGGGCGGGAGACCCAGTACTTC
CDR3: CASSSIQGRETQYF
J: TRBJ2-5
D: TRBD1
size: few
length: 14
V: TRBV12-3/TRBV12-4

DNA: TGTGCCAGCAGCTGGGCAGGGATCGGCACCGGGGAGCTGTTTTTT
CDR3: CASSWAGIGTGELFF
J: TRBJ2-2
D: NA
size: NA
length: 15
V: TRBV2

DNA: TGCGCCAGCAGCTTGGTTGGGGGTGAGGCTTTCTTT
CDR3: CASSLVGGEAFF
J: TRBJ1-1
D: NA
size: many
length: 12
V: TRBV5-1

DNA: TGTGCCTGCAGTTACTCGAGTCCCCTCAGGGGGGCGGACACCGGGGAGCTGTTTTTT
CDR3: CACSYSSPLRGADTGELFF
J: TRBJ2-2
D: NA
size: NA
length: 19
V: TRBV6-2/TRBV6-3

DNA: TGTGCCAGCAGTTACTTTTATGAGGGAGGGCGTCGTCAAGAGACCCAGTACTTC
CDR3: CASSYFYEGGRRQETQYF
J: TRBJ2-5
D: TRBD2
size: NA
length: 18
V: TRBV6-5

DNA: TGTGCCAGCAGTTACTTGGGGCAAGAGACCCAGTACTTC
CDR3: CASSYLGQETQYF
J: TRBJ2-5
D: NA
size: NA
length: 13
V: TRBV6-5

DNA: TGTGCCAGCAGCCAGGACAGGGGGCATCGTATACGTACCCAAGAGACCCAGTACTTC
CDR3: CASSQDRGHRIRTQETQYF
J: TRBJ2-5
D: TRBD1
size: few
length: 19
V: TRBV7-9

DNA: TGTGCCACCAGTGATCCTTCGGACCTAGCGGGGGGAAATGAGCAGTTCTTC
CDR3: CATSDPSDLAGGNEQFF
J: TRBJ2-1
D: TRBD2
size: NA
length: 17
V: TRBV24-1